This TCR beta chain came from a study of molecular identifiers for immune sequencing clone quantification. Concerning this clonotype itself: As yet, its antigen is unknown.

Study-wide findings and caveats: Reports indicate spiked Jurkat TCR RNA from one cell could be found among 950,000 to 1,000,000 naive cells. Clones that exceeded 20 RNA copies held over 98% of effector molecules, yet under 1% in naive cells.

The CDR3 has 13 amino acids. The V end was cut by 2 bases, the J end by 3 bases, with 5 bases between. Germline loops: CDR1 SGHNT, CDR2 YENEEA. TCRdb reanalysed the PCR reads using MiXCR and keeps one entry per CDR3 protein. The table includes approximately 97,000 distinct CDR3 sequences, about 24% detected once. This TCR derives from a human donor in good health. Some libraries in this study had Jurkat cell RNA spiked in. The chain has TRBV11-3 and TRBJ2-1; no clear D. The specimen sequenced was naive CD8+ T cells from blood, with Jurkat cell RNA spiked in. Sample subset: FACS-sorted CD8+CD4-CCR7+CD45RA+ naive T cells. In DNA form, the CDR3 reads TGTGCCAGCAGCTTACGGGTCTACAATGAGCAGTTCTTC. Protein: CASSLRVYNEQFF.